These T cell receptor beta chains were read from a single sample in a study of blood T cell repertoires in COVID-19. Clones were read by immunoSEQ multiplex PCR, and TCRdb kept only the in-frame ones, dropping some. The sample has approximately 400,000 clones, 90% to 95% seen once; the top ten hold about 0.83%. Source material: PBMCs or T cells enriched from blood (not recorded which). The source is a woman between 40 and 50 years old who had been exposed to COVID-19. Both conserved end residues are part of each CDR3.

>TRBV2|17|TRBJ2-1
CASRVTGTSGGANEQFF
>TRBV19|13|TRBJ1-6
CASNPANNSPLHF
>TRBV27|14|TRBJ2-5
CASSSQGYQETQYF
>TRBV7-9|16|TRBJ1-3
CASSGRRQGPGNTIYF
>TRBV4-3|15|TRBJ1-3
CASSQIQGHGNTIYF
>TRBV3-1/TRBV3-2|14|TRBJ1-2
CASSTRQGSYGYTF
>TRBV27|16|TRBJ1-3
CASSLKAPFSGNTIYF
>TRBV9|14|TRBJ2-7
CASSSGREGYEQYF
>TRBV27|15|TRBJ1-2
CASSLFIGTPASLTF
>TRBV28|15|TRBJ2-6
CASSLYRAGANVLTF
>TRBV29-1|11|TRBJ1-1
CSVYRGTEAFF
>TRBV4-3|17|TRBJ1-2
CASSQEPGGQGNYGYTF
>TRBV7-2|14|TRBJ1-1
CASNLDRYGAEAFF
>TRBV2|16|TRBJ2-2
CASSEWGGPNTGELFF
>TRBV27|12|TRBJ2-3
CASRPQGDTQYF
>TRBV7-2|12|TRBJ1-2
CASSLEEYGYTF
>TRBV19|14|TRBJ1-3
CASREQASGNTIYF
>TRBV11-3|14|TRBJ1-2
CASSPGRASYGYTF
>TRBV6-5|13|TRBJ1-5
CASSYQGGQPQHF
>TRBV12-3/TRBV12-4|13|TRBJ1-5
CASSFATSQPQHF
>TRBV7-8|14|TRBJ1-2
CASSFGQGVDGYTF
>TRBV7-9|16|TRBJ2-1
CASSTPSGGGGNEQFF
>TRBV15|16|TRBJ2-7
CATSRDVGGATYEQYF
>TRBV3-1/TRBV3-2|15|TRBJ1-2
CASSTTGGKGYGYTF
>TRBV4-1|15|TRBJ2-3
CASSHTGLAGDTQYF
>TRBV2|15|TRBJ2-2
CASSGLAGTTGELFF
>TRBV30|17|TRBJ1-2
CAWSVLGDRRINYGYTF
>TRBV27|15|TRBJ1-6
CASSFGRDRFSPLHF
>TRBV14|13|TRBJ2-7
CASSQEAGYEQYF
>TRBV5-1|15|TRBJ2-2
CASSMRAGEAGELFF
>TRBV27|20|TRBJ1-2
CASSTHQNRQGGSLYYGYTF
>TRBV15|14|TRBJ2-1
CATSRDLGSDEQFF
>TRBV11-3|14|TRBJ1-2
CASSSRQGAGGYTF
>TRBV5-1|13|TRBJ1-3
CASSLGPQYHIYF
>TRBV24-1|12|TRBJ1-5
CATSDGDQPQHF
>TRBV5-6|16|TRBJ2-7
CASSLVTGGILYEQYF
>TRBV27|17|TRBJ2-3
CASSHPRGAGGTDTQYF
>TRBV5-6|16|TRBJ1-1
CASSFWARAVFSEAFF
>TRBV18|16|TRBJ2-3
CASSARQGAGTDTQYF
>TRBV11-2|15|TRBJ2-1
CASSLADRPGGEQFF
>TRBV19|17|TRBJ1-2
CASSIWRGQGTNYGYTF
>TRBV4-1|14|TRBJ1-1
CASSPPGTGREAFF
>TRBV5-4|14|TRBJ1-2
CASSRSDRDYGYTF
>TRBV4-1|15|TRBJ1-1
CASSPHGTVNTEAFF
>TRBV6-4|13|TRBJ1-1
CASSDQTGGRAFF
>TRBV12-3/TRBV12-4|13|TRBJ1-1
CASTPRAGTEAFF
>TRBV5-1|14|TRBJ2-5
CASSLQGARETQYF
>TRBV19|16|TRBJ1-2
CASSTPGTGGNSGYTF
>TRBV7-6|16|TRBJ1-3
CASSLGATGNGNTIYF
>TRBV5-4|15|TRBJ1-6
CASSLAGGGNSPLHF
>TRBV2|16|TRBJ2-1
CASIRRGGVQYNEQFF
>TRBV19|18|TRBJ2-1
CASEPSLGTSGGRYEQFF
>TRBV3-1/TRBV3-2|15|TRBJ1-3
CASSQDGTGTNTIYF